This T cell receptor beta chain was identified in a study of cytomegalovirus exposure and HLA in healthy donors. The CDR3 extends over 16 amino acids. Per the germline V gene, CDR1 is SNHLY and CDR2 is FYNNEI. The ends lost 2 bases at V and 5 bases at J; junction bases unmatched: 7. Primers for the PCR totalled 60 Vbeta and 13 Jbeta. The protocol was immunoSEQ multiplex PCR, while the TCRdb copy is restricted to in-frame clones and leaves out a portion. The top ten clones hold about a tenth of a sample with 85,000 to 110,000 clones, around 76% of them seen once. The V and J genes are TRBV2 and TRBJ2-5, with 11 bases aligning to TRBD2. Sequenced: PBMCs. This clonotype originated in a woman younger than 35 in good health and CMV-seropositive. This CDR3 is CASSEYGLAGYETQYF. Written as DNA, the CDR3 is TGTGCCAGCAGTGAATATGGACTAGCGGGCTATGAGACCCAGTACTTC.